This TCR beta chain was recovered during a study of metastatic and nonmetastatic thyroid tumors. Findings of the study overall: According to reports, the diversity of TCR beta was significantly higher in malignant thyroid tumors than in benign nodules, and this held in both blood and tumor samples.

This clone has ten or more counts. Its antigen is as yet unknown. Germline CDR1 reads MNHNS; CDR2 reads SASEGT. Between the trimmed V and J ends, which lost 5 bases and 9 bases, there was a span of 23 bases. CDR3 length equals 15 residues. Thyroid surgery was performed in patients who had received no treatment beforehand. MiXCR reprocessed the PCR reads for TCRdb. The sample carries some 33,000 clones, around 7% recorded once. The J gene is TRBJ2-7, the V gene TRBV6-1, with D possibly matching TRBD1 (5 bases). The TCR sequence derives from a female donor with papillary thyroid cancer or a benign thyroid nodule (not recorded which). Some clones in this sample may be carry-over from other donors' samples. The sequenced material came from blood. The CDR3 here is CASSSPRQGTMRQYF. CDR3 bases: TGTGCCAGCAGTTCCCCCAGGCAGGGAACTATGAGGCAGTACTTC.